This TCR beta chain was obtained from a study of tumor-infiltrating lymphocytes in localized non-small cell lung cancer. Study summary: Each patient gave resected tumor and non-adjacent uninvolved lung tissue.

Measured with immunoSEQ multiplex PCR; TCRdb has only the in-frame clones, and not every one. The table has about 14,000 clones, approximately 81% seen once; the top ten hold roughly an eighth. Comment on this clone: What it binds is unknown.

Study findings and constraints: Technical variation could not be separated from intratumor heterogeneity here.

The receptor comes from a human donor with non-small cell lung cancer. Specimen: uninvolved lung tissue not adjacent to the tumor.

CDR3 nucleotide sequence: TGTGCCAGCAGCTTCACCGGGAACAACTCCTACAATGAGCAGTTCTTC. Translating it yields CASSFTGNNSYNEQFF. This rearrangement joins TRBV7-3 to TRBJ2-1; D possibly corresponds to TRBD2 (5 bases). Germline V gene data show CDR1 as SGHTA and CDR2 as FQGTGA. V lost 3 bases, J lost 0 bases, and 12 bases lay in between. CDR3 length: 16 amino acids.